Here is one T cell receptor beta chain with its context. The antigen is unknown. The data were taken from a study of monozygotic twins with inflammatory bowel disease. Notes on the study in general: Healthy twins showed more clonotype sharing with others than IBD patients, especially patients with disease activity.

Generation of cDNA took place in eight separate reactions per sample. Two nested PCRs, run for approximately 16 and 9 cycles, were applied to TCRalpha and TCRbeta cDNA. From its re-call of the 5' RACE reads, TCRdb lists each CDR3 protein once, without DNA. The table lists around 140,000 distinct CDR3 sequences. This sequence was found in a human donor with ulcerative colitis or Crohn's disease, or a healthy co-twin of an affected twin (not recorded which). The sample was blood.

The CDR3 spells CASSQVTGGPHEQYF. The rearrangement links TRBV4-3 to TRBJ2-7; the TCRdb D gene call, TRBD2, has no DNA to confirm it. CDR3 length equals 15 residues. The germline V gene has CDR1 LGHNA and CDR2 YSLEER.